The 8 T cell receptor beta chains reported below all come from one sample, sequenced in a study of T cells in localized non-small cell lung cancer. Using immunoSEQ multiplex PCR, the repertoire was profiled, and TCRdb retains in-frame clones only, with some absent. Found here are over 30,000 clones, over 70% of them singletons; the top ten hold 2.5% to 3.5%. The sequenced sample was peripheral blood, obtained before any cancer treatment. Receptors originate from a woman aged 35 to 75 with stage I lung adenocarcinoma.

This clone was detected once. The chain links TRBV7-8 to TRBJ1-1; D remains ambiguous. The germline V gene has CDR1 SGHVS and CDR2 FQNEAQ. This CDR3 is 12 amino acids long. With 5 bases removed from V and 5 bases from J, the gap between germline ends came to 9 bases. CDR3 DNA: TGTGCCAGCAGCCTTGGGGAAACTGAAGCTTTCTTT. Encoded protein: CASSLGETEAFF.

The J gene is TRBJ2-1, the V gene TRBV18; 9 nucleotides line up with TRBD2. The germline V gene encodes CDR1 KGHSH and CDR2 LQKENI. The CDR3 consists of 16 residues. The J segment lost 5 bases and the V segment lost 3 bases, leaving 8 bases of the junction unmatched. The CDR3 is CASSPNSGSHNNEQFF. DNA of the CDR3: TGTGCCAGCTCACCCAATAGCGGGAGTCACAACAATGAGCAGTTCTTC.

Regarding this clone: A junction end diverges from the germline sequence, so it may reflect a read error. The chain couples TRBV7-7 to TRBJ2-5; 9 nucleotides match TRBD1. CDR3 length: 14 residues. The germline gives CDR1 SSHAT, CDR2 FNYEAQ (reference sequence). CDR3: CASSLGTGQETQYF. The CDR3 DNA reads TGTGCTAGCAGCCTAGGGACAGGGCAAGAGACCCAGTACTTC. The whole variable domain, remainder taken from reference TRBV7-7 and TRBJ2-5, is GAGVSQSPRYKVTKRGQDVTLRCDPISSHATLYWYQQALGQGPEFLTYFNYEAQPDKSGLPSDRFSAERPEGSISTLTIQRTEQRDSAMYRCASSLGTGQETQYFGPGTRLLVL.

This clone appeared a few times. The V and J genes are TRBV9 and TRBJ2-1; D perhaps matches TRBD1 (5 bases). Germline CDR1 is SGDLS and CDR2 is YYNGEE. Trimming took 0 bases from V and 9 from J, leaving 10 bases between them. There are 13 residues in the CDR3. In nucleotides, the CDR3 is TGTGCCAGCAGCGTAGTTCAGGGCGGTGAGCAGTTCTTC. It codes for CASSVVQGGEQFF.

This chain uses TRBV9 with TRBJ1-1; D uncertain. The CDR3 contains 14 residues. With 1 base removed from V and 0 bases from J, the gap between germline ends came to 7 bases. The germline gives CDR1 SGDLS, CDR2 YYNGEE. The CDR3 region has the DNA TGTGCCAGCAGCGTAACGGGGTTGAACACTGAAGCTTTCTTT. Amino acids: CASSVTGLNTEAFF.

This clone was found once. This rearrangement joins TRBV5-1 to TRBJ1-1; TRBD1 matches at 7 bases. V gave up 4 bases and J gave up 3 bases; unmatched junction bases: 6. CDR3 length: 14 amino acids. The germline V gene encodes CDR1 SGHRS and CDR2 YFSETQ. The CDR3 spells CASSIGGADTEAFF. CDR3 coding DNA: TGCGCCAGCAGCATAGGGGGCGCGGACACTGAAGCTTTCTTT.

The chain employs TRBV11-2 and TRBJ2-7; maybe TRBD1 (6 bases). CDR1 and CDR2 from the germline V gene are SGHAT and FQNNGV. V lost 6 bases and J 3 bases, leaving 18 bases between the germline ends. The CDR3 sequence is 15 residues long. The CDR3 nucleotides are TGTGCCAGCAGTCCCTCCCACGTACAGGGCTACGAGCAGTACTTC. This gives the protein CASSPSHVQGYEQYF.

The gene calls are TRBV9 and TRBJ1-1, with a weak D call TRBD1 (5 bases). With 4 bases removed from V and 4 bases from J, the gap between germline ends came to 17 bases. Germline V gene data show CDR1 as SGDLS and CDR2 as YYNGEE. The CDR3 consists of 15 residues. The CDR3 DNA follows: TGTGCCAGCAGCCCCCAAGCAGAGGGGATCACTGAAGCTTTCTTT. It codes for CASSPQAEGITEAFF.